This T cell receptor beta chain came from a study of blood T cell repertoires in COVID-19. The CDR3 totals 17 residues. Germline trimming cut 0 bases from V and 9 bases from J; bases unmatched to any gene: 8. CDR1 is MNHNS, CDR2 SASEGT, per germline. Assay: immunoSEQ multiplex PCR; the TCRdb copy retains only in-frame clones and omits some. The data contain 65,000 to 90,000 clones, roughly 76% of them singletons. The rearrangement uses TRBV6-1 and TRBJ2-2, with 12 bases fitting TRBD2. This sequence originates from a man between 65 and 85 years old with active or convalescent COVID-19. The sample taken for sequencing was peripheral blood. CDR3: CASSEASASGGARELFF. The DNA for the CDR3 is TGTGCCAGCAGTGAAGCTTCCGCTAGCGGGGGGGCCCGGGAGCTGTTTTTT.